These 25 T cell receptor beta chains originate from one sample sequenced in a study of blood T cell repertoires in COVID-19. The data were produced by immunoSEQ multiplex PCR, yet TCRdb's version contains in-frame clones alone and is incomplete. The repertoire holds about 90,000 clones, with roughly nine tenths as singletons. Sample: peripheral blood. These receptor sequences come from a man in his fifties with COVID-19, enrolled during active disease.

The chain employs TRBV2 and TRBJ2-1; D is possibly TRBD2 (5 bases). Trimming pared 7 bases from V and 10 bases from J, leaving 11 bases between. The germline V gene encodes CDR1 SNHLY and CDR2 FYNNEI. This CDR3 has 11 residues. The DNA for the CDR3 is TGTGCCAGCACTGATGGAGGCGAGCAGTTCTTC. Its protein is CASTDGGEQFF.

In nucleotides, the CDR3 is TGTGCCAGCAGCGAACCGCGGGACAGACCCTACGAGCAGTACTTC. Amino acids: CASSEPRDRPYEQYF. V is TRBV7-8 and J is TRBJ2-7, with D maybe TRBD1 (7 bases). This CDR3 comprises 15 residues. CDR1 SGHVS and CDR2 FQNEAQ come from the germline V gene. V dropped 5 bases and J dropped 2 bases, with 16 bases sitting between them.

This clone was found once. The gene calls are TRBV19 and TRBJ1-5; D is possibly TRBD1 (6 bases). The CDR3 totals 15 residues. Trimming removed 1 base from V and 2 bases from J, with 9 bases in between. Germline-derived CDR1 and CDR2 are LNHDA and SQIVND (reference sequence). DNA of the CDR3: TGTGCCAGTAGTATAGGGGACACAGGCAATCAGCCCCAGCATTTT. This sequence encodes CASSIGDTGNQPQHF.

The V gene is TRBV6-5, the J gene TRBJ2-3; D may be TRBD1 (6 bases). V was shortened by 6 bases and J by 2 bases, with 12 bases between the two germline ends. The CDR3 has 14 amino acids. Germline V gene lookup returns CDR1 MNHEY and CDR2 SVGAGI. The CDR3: CASRQTGATDTQYF. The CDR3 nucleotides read TGTGCCAGCAGGCAGACAGGAGCCACAGATACGCAGTATTTT.

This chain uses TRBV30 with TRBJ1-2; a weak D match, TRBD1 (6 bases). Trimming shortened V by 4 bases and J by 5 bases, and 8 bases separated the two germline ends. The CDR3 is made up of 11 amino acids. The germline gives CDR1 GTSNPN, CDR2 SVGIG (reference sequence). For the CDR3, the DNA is TGTGCCTGGACGGACAGATATGGCTACACCTTC. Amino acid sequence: CAWTDRYGYTF. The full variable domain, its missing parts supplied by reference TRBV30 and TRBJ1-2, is SQTIHQWPATLVQPVGSPLSLECTVEGTSNPNLYWYRQAAGRGLQLLFYSVGIGQISSEVPQNLSASRPQDRQFILSSKKLLLSDSGFYLCAWTDRYGYTFGSGTRLTVV.

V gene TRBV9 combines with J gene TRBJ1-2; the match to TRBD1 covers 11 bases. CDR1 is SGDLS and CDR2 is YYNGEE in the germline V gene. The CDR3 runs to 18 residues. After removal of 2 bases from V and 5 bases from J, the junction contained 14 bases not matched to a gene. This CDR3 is CASSVTTRTGGAEYGYTF. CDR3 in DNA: TGTGCCAGCAGCGTTACCACTAGGACAGGGGGCGCTGAGTATGGCTACACCTTC.

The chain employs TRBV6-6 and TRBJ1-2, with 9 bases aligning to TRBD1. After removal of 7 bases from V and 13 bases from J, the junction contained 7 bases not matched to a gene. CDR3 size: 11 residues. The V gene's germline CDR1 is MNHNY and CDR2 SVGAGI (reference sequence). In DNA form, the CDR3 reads TGTGCCAGCACATCAGACAGGGGGGTCACCTTC. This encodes CASTSDRGVTF.

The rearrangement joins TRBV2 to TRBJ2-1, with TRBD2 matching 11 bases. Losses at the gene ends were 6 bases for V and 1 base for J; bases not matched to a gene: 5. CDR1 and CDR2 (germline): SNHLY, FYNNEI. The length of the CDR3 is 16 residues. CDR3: CASSHRTSGSYNEQFF. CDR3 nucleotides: TGTGCCAGCAGCCACAGGACTAGCGGGTCCTACAATGAGCAGTTCTTC.

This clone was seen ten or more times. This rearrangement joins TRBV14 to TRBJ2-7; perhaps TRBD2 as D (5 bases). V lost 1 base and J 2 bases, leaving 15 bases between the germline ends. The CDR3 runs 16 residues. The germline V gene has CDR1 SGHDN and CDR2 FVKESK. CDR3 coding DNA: TGTGCCAGCAGCCAAGTTCCGTTCCAGCGGACCTACGAGCAGTACTTC. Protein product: CASSQVPFQRTYEQYF.

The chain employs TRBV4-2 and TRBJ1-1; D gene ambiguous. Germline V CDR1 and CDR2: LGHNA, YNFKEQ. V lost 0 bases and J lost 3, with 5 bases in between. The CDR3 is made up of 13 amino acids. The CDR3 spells CASSQDLYTEAFF. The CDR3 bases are TGTGCCAGCAGCCAAGATCTGTACACTGAAGCTTTCTTT.

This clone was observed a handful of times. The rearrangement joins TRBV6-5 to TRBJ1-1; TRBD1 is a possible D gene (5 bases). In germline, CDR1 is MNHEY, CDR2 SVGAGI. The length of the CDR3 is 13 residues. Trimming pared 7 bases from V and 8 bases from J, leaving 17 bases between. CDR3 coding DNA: TGTGCCAGCACGCTCCAGGGCGACTTGGAAGCTTTCTTT. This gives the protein CASTLQGDLEAFF.

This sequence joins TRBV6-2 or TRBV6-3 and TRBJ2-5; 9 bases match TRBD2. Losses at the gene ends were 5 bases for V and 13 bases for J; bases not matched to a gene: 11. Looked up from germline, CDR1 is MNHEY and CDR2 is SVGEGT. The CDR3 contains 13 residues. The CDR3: CASSTLAGSPWYF. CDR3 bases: TGTGCCAGCAGTACACTAGCGGGTTCCCCGTGGTACTTC.

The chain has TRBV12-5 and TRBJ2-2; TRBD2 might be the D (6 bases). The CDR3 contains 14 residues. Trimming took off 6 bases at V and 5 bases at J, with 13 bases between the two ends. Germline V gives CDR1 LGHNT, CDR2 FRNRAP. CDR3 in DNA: TGTGCTAGTGGGACGGGGGATTTGACCGGGGAGCTGTTTTTT. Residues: CASGTGDLTGELFF.

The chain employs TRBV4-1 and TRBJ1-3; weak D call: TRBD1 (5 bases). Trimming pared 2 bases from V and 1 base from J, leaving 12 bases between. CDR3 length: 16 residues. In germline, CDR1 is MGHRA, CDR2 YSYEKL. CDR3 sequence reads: CASSQLGRDSGNTIYF. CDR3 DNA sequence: TGCGCCAGCAGCCAATTAGGCAGGGATTCTGGAAACACCATATATTTT.

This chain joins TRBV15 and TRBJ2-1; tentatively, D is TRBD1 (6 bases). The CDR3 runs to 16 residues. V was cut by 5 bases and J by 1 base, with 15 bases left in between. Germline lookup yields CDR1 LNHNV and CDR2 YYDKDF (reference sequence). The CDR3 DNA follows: TGTGCCACCAGCGGATACAGGGCAGGGTCCTACAATGAGCAGTTCTTC. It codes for CATSGYRAGSYNEQFF.

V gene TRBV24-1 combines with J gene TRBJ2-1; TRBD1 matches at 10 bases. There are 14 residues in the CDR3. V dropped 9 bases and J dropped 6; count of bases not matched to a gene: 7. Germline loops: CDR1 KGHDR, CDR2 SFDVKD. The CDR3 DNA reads TGTGCCACCCAGGGACAGGGGATATCCAATGAGCAGTTCTTC. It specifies CATQGQGISNEQFF.

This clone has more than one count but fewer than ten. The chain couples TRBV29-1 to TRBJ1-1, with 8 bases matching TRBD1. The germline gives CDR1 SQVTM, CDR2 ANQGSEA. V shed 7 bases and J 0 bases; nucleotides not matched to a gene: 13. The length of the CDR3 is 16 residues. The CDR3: CSAEPTGVGLNTEAFF. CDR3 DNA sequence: TGCAGCGCCGAACCGACAGGGGTCGGCCTGAACACTGAAGCTTTCTTT.

CDR3 nucleotides: TGTGCCAGCAGCTCAGAGCTAGCTTTCTATGGCTACACCTTC. Amino acid sequence: CASSSELAFYGYTF. The rearrangement joins TRBV7-9 to TRBJ1-2; D is ambiguous. Trimming cost V 4 bases and J 4 bases, with 13 bases left between them. The V gene's germline CDR1 is SEHNR and CDR2 FQNEAQ (reference sequence). The CDR3 consists of 14 residues.

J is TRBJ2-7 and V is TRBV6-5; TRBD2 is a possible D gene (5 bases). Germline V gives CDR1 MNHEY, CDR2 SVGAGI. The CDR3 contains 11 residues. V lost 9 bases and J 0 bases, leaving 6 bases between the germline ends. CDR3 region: CARRVSYEQYF. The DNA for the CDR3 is TGTGCCAGGAGGGTCTCCTACGAGCAGTACTTC.

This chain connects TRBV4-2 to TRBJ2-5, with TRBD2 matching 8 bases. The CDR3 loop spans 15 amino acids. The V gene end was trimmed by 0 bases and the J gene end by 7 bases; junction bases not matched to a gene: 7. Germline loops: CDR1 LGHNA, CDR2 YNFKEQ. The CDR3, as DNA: TGTGCCAGCAGCCAAGAAGGACTAGCCCTAGGGACCCAGTACTTC. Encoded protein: CASSQEGLALGTQYF.

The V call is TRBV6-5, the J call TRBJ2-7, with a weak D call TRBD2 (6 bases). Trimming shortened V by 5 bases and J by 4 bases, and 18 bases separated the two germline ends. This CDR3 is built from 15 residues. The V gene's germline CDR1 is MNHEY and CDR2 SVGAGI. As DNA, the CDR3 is TGTGCCAGCAGTATCCCAGGGTCTGGAGGGTACGAGCAGTACTTC. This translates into CASSIPGSGGYEQYF.

CDR3 amino acids: CASGWTGAYEQYF. The DNA of the CDR3 is TGCGCCAGCGGATGGACGGGGGCCTACGAGCAGTACTTC. This rearrangement joins TRBV5-1 to TRBJ2-7; D perhaps matches TRBD2 (6 bases). In germline, CDR1 is SGHRS, CDR2 YFSETQ. The CDR3 runs to 13 residues. The V and J ends lost 7 bases and 2 bases respectively, with 13 bases between them.

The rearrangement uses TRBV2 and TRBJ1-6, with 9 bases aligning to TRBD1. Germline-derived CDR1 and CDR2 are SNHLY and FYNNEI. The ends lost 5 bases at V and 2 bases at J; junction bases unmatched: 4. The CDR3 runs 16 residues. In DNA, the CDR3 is TGTGCCAGCAGTTGGGGACAGGGTGCCTATAATTCACCCCTCCACTTT. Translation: CASSWGQGAYNSPLHF.

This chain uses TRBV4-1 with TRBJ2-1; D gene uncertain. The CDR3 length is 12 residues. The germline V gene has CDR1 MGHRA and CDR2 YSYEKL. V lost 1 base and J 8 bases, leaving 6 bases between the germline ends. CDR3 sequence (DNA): TGCGCCAGCAGCCAAGCCTCCTATGAGCAGTTCTTC. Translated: CASSQASYEQFF.

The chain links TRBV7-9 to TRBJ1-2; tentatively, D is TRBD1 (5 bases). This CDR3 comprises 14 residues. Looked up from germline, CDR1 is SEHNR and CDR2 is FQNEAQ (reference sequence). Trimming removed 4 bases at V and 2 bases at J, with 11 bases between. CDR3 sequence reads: CASSSSDRNYGYTF. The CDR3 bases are TGTGCCAGCAGCTCCTCAGACAGAAACTATGGCTACACCTTC. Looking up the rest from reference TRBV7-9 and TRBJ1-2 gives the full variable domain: DTGVSQNPRHKITKRGQNVTFRCDPISEHNRLYWYRQTLGQGPEFLTYFQNEAQLEKSRLLSDRFSAERPKGSFSTLEIQRTEQGDSAMYLCASSSSDRNYGYTFGSGTRLTVV.